This T cell receptor beta chain was captured by sequencing in a study of OX40 agonist ivuxolimab in advanced cancers. Produced via immunoSEQ multiplex PCR; TCRdb's table is partial and in-frame only. The sample lists about 66,000 clones; about four fifths were seen once. V lost 1 base and J 13 bases, leaving 14 bases between the germline ends. Germline assignment: CDR1 MGHRA and CDR2 YSYEKL. This CDR3 is built from 13 residues. This receptor was identified in an adult with an advanced solid tumor such as melanoma, head and neck, liver or kidney cancer. The chain couples TRBV4-1 to TRBJ2-1; the D is unclear. Here the sequenced sample was CD4+ or CD8+ T cells sorted from blood, taken in a trial of the OX40 agonist ivuxolimab. CDR3 sequence reads: CASSQGPIPPQFF. The DNA of the CDR3 is TGCGCCAGCAGCCAAGGGCCCATTCCCCCCCAGTTCTTC.